This TCR beta chain is from a study of shared clonotypes between healthy human individuals. Notes on the study in general: Having only a few donors restricted how much genetic and exposure-history diversity was captured.

The germline V gene encodes CDR1 SEHNR and CDR2 FQNEAQ (reference sequence). The V gene lost 1 base and the J gene lost 8 bases, with 11 bases spanning the gap. There are 14 residues in the CDR3. About this clone: What it binds is not known.

Deep-level settings were used for running the assay. Original methodology: ImmunoSEQ junction-only sequences lacked quality scores, so their filtering differed. Profiling relied on immunoSEQ multiplex PCR, and the TCRdb table lists in-frame clones only, not all of them. V and J calls and clone size come straight from that table; D and trimming were deduced from the DNA. The table has around 530,000 clones, roughly 79% seen once. The sample consisted of PBMCs. The chain uses TRBV7-9 and TRBJ1-4, with no clear D. This sequence originates from a woman aged 40 to 50 in good health. Some clones in this sample may be carry-over from other donors' samples. CDR3 DNA sequence: TGTGCCAGCAGCTTAGTTTTCGGACGGGAAAAACTGTTTTTT. Translated, it gives CASSLVFGREKLFF.